This TCR beta chain derives from a study of blood T cell repertoires in COVID-19 (dated by TCRdb to about 2020). For the study in its entirety: Collaborator samples came from the United States, Italy and Spain and covered acute and convalescent phases of COVID-19. The prospective study material was composed of cDNA or gDNA derived from T cells, B-cell-depleted T cells, or PBMCs. Deeply sampled blood TCRbeta repertoires from subjects exposed to, actively infected with, or recovered from COVID-19 were included in the dataset. The repertoires were made available in a free public database intended to serve as a resource for research on the immune response to SARS-CoV-2. The samples were drawn from two sources: the first 160 participants of the ongoing ImmuneRACE study, and 950 to 1,500 subjects contributed by 6 global collaborators. Sample metadata almost always included a de-identified subject ID, COVID-19 status, age in years and sex. Where HLA class I and class II types were available, the types were taken from metadata supplied by the sample provider, not from assay-based typing.

Note on this clone: The antigen it recognizes is unknown. The sample holds no much larger clone one base away, and base qualities are not on file.

Overall results and qualifications from the work: How much clinical and demographic metadata was included differed by source and by participant, and the metadata was provided uncurated.

The germline V gene (reference sequence) provides CDR1 SEHNR and CDR2 FQNEAQ. Measured from the cysteine to the phenylalanine, the CDR3 is 13 residues long. The read is trimmed to its CDR3 DNA, 39 bases read in frame from base 1. V is cut back by 5 bases and J by 12 bases, with 6 bases in the junction unmatched. TCRbeta CDR3 regions were amplified from genomic DNA using the immunoSEQ Assay, a bias-controlled multiplex PCR. Per the authors' processing: The number of nucleated cells in each sample was estimated from the amplification of reference gene primers within the assay. Sequence reads were collapsed and filtered to measure the absolute abundance of every unique TCRbeta CDR3 rearrangement. For each sample, productive Simpson clonality was calculated as the square root of Simpson's diversity index over productive rearrangements. Sourced from immuneACCESS, this table was stored by TCRdb with only in-frame sequences that have V and J called. A share of the clones is absent; for the studies checked, an unresolved V gene accounts for under half, and the remainder has no known explanation. Clonal size and the V and J genes are those of that table, whereas D and trimming came from the DNA. For this sample there are fewer than 90,000 clones; less than 85% appear just once. Roughly 21% of the sample belongs to the ten largest clones.

The collaborating institutions used their own protocols to collect whole blood in K2EDTA tubes. Collaborator samples were shipped for TCRbeta analysis as frozen whole blood, isolated PBMCs, or DNA extracted from either sample type. The sample taken for sequencing was peripheral blood. The chain joins TRBV7-9 to TRBJ2-7, and 14 junction bases match TRBD2. This receptor was taken from a woman of 80 years or more with acute or convalescent COVID-19. The nucleotide sequence reads TGTGCCAGCAGCCCAGGACTAGCGGGAGGAACGTACTTC. It encodes CASSPGLAGGTYF.